The rows below give T cell receptor beta chains drawn from one sample of a study of blood T cell repertoires in COVID-19. Clones were read by immunoSEQ multiplex PCR, and TCRdb kept only the in-frame ones, dropping some. In the table there are about 290,000 clones, about 85% of which are singletons. Specimen: peripheral blood. These receptors were taken from a woman aged 45-65 years with active or convalescent COVID-19. Both conserved end residues are part of each CDR3. Each record gives: D gene, clone size, V gene, J gene, CDR3 protein. The D gene is left open where the match is weak. Part of the rows lack a size; the others show once, few, many or a class for expanded clones.

>-|-|TRBV28|TRBJ1-5
CASRTHSNQPQHF
>-|once|TRBV18|TRBJ1-2
CASSPPGTPYGYTF
>TRBD1|-|TRBV6-6|TRBJ1-5
CASSFLRDRVQPQHF
>-|once|TRBV14|TRBJ1-2
CASSHRDRGYTF
>TRBD2|-|TRBV9|TRBJ2-2
CASSPWASGLNTGELFF
>-|few|TRBV5-4|TRBJ2-1
CASSPTSDRVGEQFF
>-|-|TRBV6-1|TRBJ2-3
CASSEQLERDTQYF
>TRBD2|-|TRBV18|TRBJ2-7
CASSPKAGRTSSYEQYF
>-|-|TRBV7-9|TRBJ2-7
CASSLGPPGEQYF
>TRBD2|-|TRBV5-4|TRBJ2-7
CASSLGVAGGYEQYF
>TRBD1|few|TRBV28|TRBJ2-3
CASSLCVTGQGCIDTQYF
>-|-|TRBV24-1|TRBJ1-3
CATSAQTESSGNTIYF
>TRBD1|-|TRBV6-5|TRBJ2-3
CASSYGGTGNADTQYF
>TRBD2|-|TRBV6-2/TRBV6-3|TRBJ2-3
CASSYNFELAGRVTDTQYF
>TRBD2|-|TRBV18|TRBJ2-7
CASSPPSGRPTYEQYF
>TRBD1|once|TRBV3-1/TRBV3-2|TRBJ2-2
CASSQWDRVNTGELFF
>TRBD2|-|TRBV5-8|TRBJ2-7
CASSLGTLTSGISYEQYF
>-|once|TRBV11-2|TRBJ2-5
CASSLVRGETQYF
>-|once|TRBV7-9|TRBJ1-1
CASSFVSGTEAFF
>TRBD2|-|TRBV19|TRBJ2-3
CASKAGTTSTDTQYF
>-|-|TRBV7-6|TRBJ2-3
CASSLVPSGATDTQYF
>TRBD1|-|TRBV5-1|TRBJ1-2
CASSLGQGSYGYTF
>-|-|TRBV20-1|TRBJ2-7
CSARLTYEQYF
>-|few|TRBV12-3/TRBV12-4|TRBJ2-1
CASTFRGNEQFF
>-|-|TRBV5-4|TRBJ2-3
CASSLFAGTGGDTQYF
>-|-|TRBV4-2|TRBJ2-4
CASSHQGTLKNIQYF
>-|-|TRBV6-4|TRBJ2-5
CASSDGGTLETQYF
>-|-|TRBV7-9|TRBJ1-3
CASSLRGLGNTIYF
>-|-|TRBV20-1|TRBJ1-5
CSASGAYSNQPQHF
>-|-|TRBV2|TRBJ2-2
CASRGGVDTGELFF
>-|-|TRBV7-3|TRBJ2-5
CASSIRREETQYF
>-|-|TRBV5-5|TRBJ2-7
CASSRDLLRDEQYF
>-|-|TRBV2|TRBJ1-1
CASRAGGTEAFF
>TRBD2|-|TRBV3-1/TRBV3-2|TRBJ2-2
CASSLAGGNTGELFF
>-|once|TRBV13|TRBJ2-7
CASSGEGDEQYF
>TRBD1|-|TRBV5-6|TRBJ1-1
CASSTWTGPMNTEAFF
>-|-|TRBV4-1|TRBJ1-1
CASSQDLTGPTEAFF
>TRBD1|-|TRBV6-5|TRBJ2-2
CASRGGTGHTGELFF
>-|-|TRBV15|TRBJ1-3
CATSGKVQRYF
>-|-|TRBV19|TRBJ2-1
CASSEGAYNEQFF
>-|-|TRBV7-2|TRBJ2-2
CASSPRISGPGELFF
>-|few|TRBV27|TRBJ1-5
CASGPGDSNQPQHF
>-|-|TRBV6-5|TRBJ1-2
CASRRYRDGNYGYTF
>TRBD1|once|TRBV28|TRBJ2-3
CASSLGTGVTDTQYF
>-|-|TRBV29-1|TRBJ1-3
CSVTRSQGDGNTIYF
>-|-|TRBV4-1|TRBJ1-1
CASSQRQGGTEAFF
>-|-|TRBV5-1|TRBJ1-1
CASSLRRGATEAFF
>-|-|TRBV9|TRBJ2-7
CASSVGGGNYYEQYF
>TRBD2|-|TRBV25-1|TRBJ2-1
CASSDPGLAIYNEQFF
>TRBD2|-|TRBV7-9|TRBJ2-7
CASSPRTSGRTSPYEQYF
>TRBD2|-|TRBV27|TRBJ2-7
CASSSPMSGSGEQYF
>-|-|TRBV9|TRBJ2-3
CASSGYPIPSTDTQYF
>TRBD1|-|TRBV11-2|TRBJ1-4
CASRRKTGPNEKLFF
>-|-|TRBV28|TRBJ1-2
CASSLLGGQNGGYTF
>TRBD1|-|TRBV4-1|TRBJ2-7
CASSHGQGAYEQYF
>-|-|TRBV18|TRBJ2-2
CASSSQQGSGELFF
>TRBD1|once|TRBV6-5|TRBJ2-7
CASRITGTADEQYF
>TRBD1|-|TRBV18|TRBJ1-5
CASSPGQGQPQHF
>TRBD1|once|TRBV5-8|TRBJ1-3
CASSFGTGGNTIYF